This is a list of T cell receptor beta chains from one sample in a study of beta chain features in type 1 diabetes. Method: immunoSEQ multiplex PCR; TCRdb's copy keeps in-frame clones and lacks some. The table lists roughly 170,000 clones, about 13% of them singletons. Sequencing was performed on central memory CD4+ T cells from blood. Receptors were obtained from a woman aged 18 to 35 in good health. Each CDR3 is given with its conserved first and last residue. D genes are given only for firm matches. Some rows mark clone size as missing; the rest say once, few, many or name a class of expanded clone.

cdr3_nt	cdr3_aa	d_call	clone_size	v_call	j_call
TGTGCCAGCAGCTTATTAAATGAGCAGTTCTTC	CASSLLNEQFF	-	-	TRBV7-2	TRBJ2-1
TGTGCCAGCAGTTTATCGGCTAGCGGGAGCTTATGGGAGCAGTACTTC	CASSLSASGSLWEQYF	TRBD2	few	TRBV28	TRBJ2-7
TGTGCCAGCACCCGGAGCGGGAGGTACTACAATGAGCAGTTCTTC	CASTRSGRYYNEQFF	TRBD2	few	TRBV14	TRBJ2-1
TGCGCCAGCAGCCTCCGGGACAGTACCTACGAGCAGTACTTC	CASSLRDSTYEQYF	TRBD1	-	TRBV4-1	TRBJ2-7
TGTGCCAGCAGCGCAGGGCACGAGCAGTACTTC	CASSAGHEQYF	-	few	TRBV11-2	TRBJ2-7
TGTGCCAGCGGCAGGCAGACCTACGAGCAGTACTTC	CASGRQTYEQYF	-	few	TRBV7-8	TRBJ2-7
TGCAGCGTTCCCACAGGGGGCTACGTTAGTACTGAAGCTTTCTTT	CSVPTGGYVSTEAFF	TRBD1	few	TRBV29-1	TRBJ1-1
TGTGCCAGCAGTTTGGGACACCTCGGTGATGGCTACACCTTC	CASSLGHLGDGYTF	-	few	TRBV28	TRBJ1-2
TGTGCCAGCAGTTTGACCGGGACTAGCGACTGGGATGAGCAGTTCTTC	CASSLTGTSDWDEQFF	TRBD2	few	TRBV6-5	TRBJ2-1
TGTGCCAGCAGCGCGAGGACAGGGGGCTTAAACGAGCAGTACTTC	CASSARTGGLNEQYF	TRBD1	few	TRBV7-9	TRBJ2-7
TGCGCCAGCAGCTTGGCCGTGGGTGTGGGAGCTGTAGATACGCAGTATTTT	CASSLAVGVGAVDTQYF	-	few	TRBV5-1	TRBJ2-3
TGTGCCACCTCTAGCGGGAGGCACACAGATACGCAGTATTTT	CATSSGRHTDTQYF	TRBD2	few	TRBV9	TRBJ2-3
TGTGCCTGGAGTGTGGGGCTAGCGGGGGCTACAGATACGCAGTATTTT	CAWSVGLAGATDTQYF	TRBD2	-	TRBV30	TRBJ2-3
TGTGCCTGGAGTCGTCGAGGGGGTGGTGAAGCTTTCTTT	CAWSRRGGGEAFF	-	-	TRBV30	TRBJ1-1
TGTGCCAGCAGTTCGACAGGGGCTGGGGCCAACGTCCTGACTTTC	CASSSTGAGANVLTF	TRBD1	-	TRBV28	TRBJ2-6
TGCGCCAGCAGCCAAAACCAGGGAGGAGTCACTGGCTACACCTTC	CASSQNQGGVTGYTF	-	-	TRBV4-3	TRBJ1-2
TGCAGCGTATGGACAGTGGAAGAGACCCAGTACTTC	CSVWTVEETQYF	-	few	TRBV29-1	TRBJ2-5
TGCGCCAGCAGCTTACAGGGGGCGCAAGAGACCCAGTACTTC	CASSLQGAQETQYF	TRBD1	few	TRBV5-1	TRBJ2-5
TGTGCCAGTAGTATAGATCAGGGCGGGATGGGCAATGAGCAGTTCTTC	CASSIDQGGMGNEQFF	-	few	TRBV19	TRBJ2-1
TGCGCCAGCAGGCAAACTGGGGTACAGGGTTCCCGCACAGATACGCAGTATTTT	CASRQTGVQGSRTDTQYF	-	few	TRBV5-1	TRBJ2-3
TGTGCCAGCAGTTTCTCGTATAGCTCCTACAATGAGCAGTTCTTC	CASSFSYSSYNEQFF	-	-	TRBV27	TRBJ2-1
TGTGCCAGCAGTAGACAGGGATGGGGTGACAATCAGCCCCAGCATTTT	CASSRQGWGDNQPQHF	TRBD1	-	TRBV27	TRBJ1-5
TGCGCCAGCAGCTTGGCAGGGGATAGCAATCAGCCCCAGCATTTT	CASSLAGDSNQPQHF	-	many	TRBV5-1	TRBJ1-5
TGTGCCAGCAGTTACAGACCGGGGGGCAACACTGAAGCTTTCTTT	CASSYRPGGNTEAFF	-	-	TRBV6-5	TRBJ1-1
TGTGCCAGCAGCCCCCAGTACCGACAGCTCTATGGCTACACCTTC	CASSPQYRQLYGYTF	-	few	TRBV28	TRBJ1-2
TGTGCCAGCAGCGCGTTATTCACTGAAGCTTTCTTT	CASSALFTEAFF	-	-	TRBV7-3	TRBJ1-1
TGTGCCAGCAGCTTAGAATCAGTGGCCGGGGGAGGGGAGCAGTACTTC	CASSLESVAGGGEQYF	TRBD2	-	TRBV7-2	TRBJ2-7
TGTGCCTGGAGCCCCTTTTCCGGTAGTGAAAAACTGTTTTTT	CAWSPFSGSEKLFF	-	-	TRBV30	TRBJ1-4
TGCAGTGCTCCGCTATTCTATGAGCAGTTCTTC	CSAPLFYEQFF	-	many	TRBV20-1	TRBJ2-1
TGTGCCAGCAGTTACGGGACTTCCCAGTACTTC	CASSYGTSQYF	-	few	TRBV6-5	TRBJ2-7
TGTGCCAGCAGCTCCGTGAGCGGGAGCGGGATCGAGCAGTTCTTC	CASSSVSGSGIEQFF	TRBD2	-	TRBV7-2	TRBJ2-1
TGTGCCAGCAGCCCGGGACAGGGGTACTATGGCTACACCTTC	CASSPGQGYYGYTF	TRBD1	few	TRBV5-4	TRBJ1-2
TGTGCCACCTCCGGACAGGGCCATGAGCAGTTCTTC	CATSGQGHEQFF	TRBD1	many	TRBV10-3	TRBJ2-1
TGTGCCAGCAGAGGAGACACCGGGGAGCTGTTTTTT	CASRGDTGELFF	-	few	TRBV28	TRBJ2-2
TGTGCCAGCAGCCCACCCGGGACTAGCGGGAGCGCGGGGACCCAGTACTTC	CASSPPGTSGSAGTQYF	TRBD2	few	TRBV7-2	TRBJ2-5
TGTGCCAGCACCCCGACTATCGGCTCTGGGGCCAACGTCCTGACTTTC	CASTPTIGSGANVLTF	-	-	TRBV2	TRBJ2-6
TGTGCCAGCAGCCCTCGGATAGGAGCTAATGAAAAACTGTTTTTT	CASSPRIGANEKLFF	-	-	TRBV9	TRBJ1-4
TGTGCCAGCAGCTTCGGTGGACAGGGTCGTTATGGCTACACCTTC	CASSFGGQGRYGYTF	TRBD1	-	TRBV5-4	TRBJ1-2
TGTGCCACCAGCAGAGATTTGAGGACAGGGACAAATGAGCAGTTCTTC	CATSRDLRTGTNEQFF	TRBD1	few	TRBV15	TRBJ2-1
TGTGCCACCAGCAGAGATGGGGGGAGTGAGCAGTTCTTC	CATSRDGGSEQFF	-	-	TRBV15	TRBJ2-1
TGCGCCAGCAGCTTTAGGACTAGCGGGAGGGGGATCTCCTACAATGAGCAGTTCTTC	CASSFRTSGRGISYNEQFF	TRBD2	few	TRBV5-1	TRBJ2-1
TGTGCCAGCAGCCCCGGGGGGGAGGACACCGGGGAGCTGTTTTTT	CASSPGGEDTGELFF	TRBD2	few	TRBV7-2	TRBJ2-2
TGTGCCAGCAGCTCCCGGACAGGTAATCAGCCCCAGCATTTT	CASSSRTGNQPQHF	TRBD1	-	TRBV7-3	TRBJ1-5
TGTGCCAGCAGTCGACAGGGAGTGAACACTGAAGCTTTCTTT	CASSRQGVNTEAFF	TRBD1	-	TRBV27	TRBJ1-1
TGTGCCAGCAGCCAAGCACTAGCGGGAGAGGTCCTGACTTTC	CASSQALAGEVLTF	TRBD2	-	TRBV4-2	TRBJ2-6
TGCGCCAGCAGCTCCGCAACATCCCCCTATGGCTACACCTTC	CASSSATSPYGYTF	-	few	TRBV5-1	TRBJ1-2
TGTGCCAGCAGTTACGCGGGGGCGACGGACACCTTC	CASSYAGATDTF	-	few	TRBV6-6	TRBJ1-2
TGTGCCAGCAGCACACGGTACGCGGGGGGCACAGATACGCAGTATTTT	CASSTRYAGGTDTQYF	TRBD2	medium-sized	TRBV9	TRBJ2-3
TGTGCCAGCAAACCTAGCGGGAGCTCCTACAATGAGCAGTTCTTC	CASKPSGSSYNEQFF	TRBD2	-	TRBV2	TRBJ2-1